This T cell receptor beta chain was captured in a study of shared clonotypes between healthy human individuals. Study-wide results and caveats: Naive CD4 clonotypes were shared across a handful of donors at 4.5% to 6%.

Original processing notes: ImmunoSEQ output held junction-only sequences without quality scores, so filtering differed. Repertoires were generated with immunoSEQ multiplex PCR, while TCRdb's copy carries only in-frame clones and drops some. Clone size and V and J calls were adopted from that table, with D and trimming inferred from the DNA. The sample carries some 900,000 clones, less than 85% recorded once. Trimming shortened V by 1 base and J by 0 bases, and 4 bases separated the two germline ends. The CDR3 consists of 15 residues. Germline CDR1 reads MNHEY; CDR2 reads SVGAGI. Partitioning of CD4+ cells yielded a CD45RA+ naive subset and a CD45RA-negative memory subset. As regards this clone: The antigen is undetermined. Other nucleotide sequences from this sample produce the same CDR3.

Source material: memory CD4+ T cells sorted from blood. The subset: CD45RA-negative fraction. The chain employs TRBV6-5 and TRBJ2-6; D ambiguous. The TCR sequence derives from a man aged 18 to 30 in good health. CDR3 protein: CASSYYGSGANVLTF. CDR3 coding DNA: TGTGCCAGCAGTTACTATGGCTCTGGGGCCAACGTCCTGACTTTC.